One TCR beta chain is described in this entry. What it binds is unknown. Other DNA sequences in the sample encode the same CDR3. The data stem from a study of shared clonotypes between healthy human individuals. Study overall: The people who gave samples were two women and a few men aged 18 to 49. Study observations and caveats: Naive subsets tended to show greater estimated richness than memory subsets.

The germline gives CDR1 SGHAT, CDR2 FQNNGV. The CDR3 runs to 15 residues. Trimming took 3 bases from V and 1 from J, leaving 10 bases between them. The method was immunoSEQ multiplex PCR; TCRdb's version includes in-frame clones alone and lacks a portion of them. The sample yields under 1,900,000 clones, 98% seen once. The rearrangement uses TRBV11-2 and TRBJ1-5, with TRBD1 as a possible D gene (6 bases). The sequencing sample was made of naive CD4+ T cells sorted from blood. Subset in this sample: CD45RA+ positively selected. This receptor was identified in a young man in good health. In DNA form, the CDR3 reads TGTGCCAGCAGCTTGGGGGGGCTAAGCAATCAGCCCCAGCATTTT. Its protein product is CASSLGGLSNQPQHF.